The 27 T cell receptor beta chains reported below all come from one sample, sequenced in a study of cytomegalovirus exposure and HLA in healthy donors. The protocol was immunoSEQ multiplex PCR, while the TCRdb copy is restricted to in-frame clones and leaves out a portion. The repertoire holds 90,000 to 120,000 clones, about 85% seen once, with approximately 2.9% in the top ten. Input material: PBMCs. The receptors derive from a woman aged 18 to 35 in good health and CMV-seronegative.

The V call is TRBV30, the J call TRBJ1-2; D possibly corresponds to TRBD1 (5 bases). The CDR3 length is 14 residues. Germline V gene lookup returns CDR1 GTSNPN and CDR2 SVGIG (reference sequence). V lost 0 bases to trimming and J lost 4 bases, with 12 bases between them. CDR3 in amino acids: CAWSVGTGLYGYTF. In DNA form, the CDR3 reads TGTGCCTGGAGTGTAGGAACAGGTCTCTATGGCTACACCTTC. The complete variable domain, with remaining parts taken from reference TRBV30 and TRBJ1-2, reads SQTIHQWPATLVQPVGSPLSLECTVEGTSNPNLYWYRQAAGRGLQLLFYSVGIGQISSEVPQNLSASRPQDRQFILSSKKLLLSDSGFYLCAWSVGTGLYGYTFGSGTRLTVV.

CDR3 coding DNA: TGTGCCAGCAGCTTTCCAGGGAAACCCTCCATTGGGGCGTATAGCAATCAGCCCCAGCATTTT. This gives the protein CASSFPGKPSIGAYSNQPQHF. J is TRBJ1-5 and V is TRBV12-1; the table's TRBD1 call for D was not verified on the DNA. TRBV12-1 is tagged as a pseudogene. The CDR3 has 21 amino acids.

The chain links TRBV28 to TRBJ1-1, with D perhaps TRBD1 (6 bases). The CDR3 is 15 residues long. The ends were cut back, 3 bases at V and 7 bases at J, with 18 bases in the middle. CDR1 is MDHEN and CDR2 is SYDVKM in the germline V gene. The CDR3 nucleotides are TGTGCCAGCAGTTTTGTCATCGGGGGGCTGAGTGAAGCTTTCTTT. As protein: CASSFVIGGLSEAFF.

The CDR3 nucleotides are TGTGCCAGCAGCTTAGCGGGGTTTACCTACGAGCAGTACTTC. Amino acids: CASSLAGFTYEQYF. This chain links TRBV5-4 with TRBJ2-7; TRBD2 matches at 7 bases. V was clipped by 2 bases and J by 2 bases; unmatched bases: 4. Looked up from germline, CDR1 is SGHNT and CDR2 is YYREEE (reference sequence). The CDR3 consists of 14 residues. Combining the CDR3 with reference TRBV5-4 and TRBJ2-7 gives the whole variable domain ETGVTQSPTHLIKTRGQQVTLRCSSQSGHNTVSWYQQALGQGPQFIFQYYREEENGRGNFPPRFSGLQFPNYSSELNVNALELDDSALYLCASSLAGFTYEQYFGPGTRLTVT.

The V and J genes are TRBV15 and TRBJ1-5; tentatively, D is TRBD1 (5 bases). V dropped 5 bases and J dropped 2 bases, with 10 bases sitting between them. The CDR3 is made up of 14 amino acids. From germline, CDR1 is LNHNV and CDR2 YYDKDF (reference sequence). This CDR3 is CATSPGHRNQPQHF. The CDR3 bases are TGTGCCACCAGCCCTGGACACCGCAATCAGCCCCAGCATTTT.

The rearrangement joins TRBV6-1 to TRBJ2-3; 8 nucleotides align to TRBD1. The ends lost 2 bases at V and 8 bases at J; junction bases unmatched: 9. The length of the CDR3 is 15 residues. Per germline, CDR1 MNHNS and CDR2 SASEGT. CDR3 loop: CASSEYGPGGGTQYF. CDR3 in DNA: TGTGCCAGCAGTGAATACGGTCCAGGGGGCGGTACGCAGTATTTT.

Concerning this clone: The junction departs from germline at one end; a sequencing error may be responsible. The chain uses TRBV27 and TRBJ1-1; 10 bases fit TRBD1. Germline lookup yields CDR1 MNHEY and CDR2 SMNVEV (reference sequence). The CDR3 length is 15 residues. The CDR3 bases are TGTGTCAGCAGTCTTCAGGGACAGGGGCTAGGTGAAGCTTTCTTT. The encoded protein is CVSSLQGQGLGEAFF.

J is TRBJ2-7 and V is TRBV2, with D tentatively TRBD1 (6 bases). Germline assignment: CDR1 SNHLY and CDR2 FYNNEI. Trimming cost V 8 bases and J 6 bases, with 14 bases left between them. The CDR3 extends over 12 amino acids. The CDR3 sequence is CASVVQGSEQYF. The CDR3 DNA is TGTGCCAGCGTAGTACAGGGTAGCGAGCAGTACTTC.

V usage is TRBV13 and J usage is TRBJ1-1; D may be TRBD1 (5 bases). Trimming removed 4 bases at V and 5 bases at J, with 11 bases between. CDR1 is PRHDT and CDR2 is FYEKMQ in the germline V gene (reference sequence). The CDR3 runs 13 residues. In DNA, the CDR3 is TGTGCCAGCAGCTCAGCGGGGGAAACTGAAGCTTTCTTT. Protein sequence: CASSSAGETEAFF. Complete variable domain (other parts from reference TRBV13 and TRBJ1-1): AAGVIQSPRHLIKEKRETATLKCYPIPRHDTVYWYQQGPGQDPQFLISFYEKMQSDKGSIPDRFSAQQFSDYHSELNMSSLELGDSALYFCASSSAGETEAFFGQGTRLTVV.

CDR3 sequence: CSAQYTDTQYF. The CDR3 nucleotides read TGCAGTGCTCAGTACACAGATACGCAGTATTTT. The rearrangement joins TRBV20-1 to TRBJ2-3, with D unresolved. V gave up 5 bases and J gave up 2 bases, with 5 bases separating them. This CDR3 is built from 11 residues. CDR1 and CDR2 from the germline V gene are DFQATT and SNEGSKA (reference sequence).

V gene TRBV6-5 combines with J gene TRBJ2-7; D gene unclear. V lost 2 bases, J lost 2 bases, and 10 bases lay in between. Germline CDR1 and CDR2: MNHEY and SVGAGI. The CDR3 is 14 amino acids. The CDR3 is CASSYHSTAYEQYF. The CDR3 bases are TGTGCCAGCAGTTACCACAGTACCGCCTACGAGCAGTACTTC.

The rearrangement links TRBV25-1 to TRBJ2-1, with 7 bases that match TRBD2. CDR1 and CDR2 (germline): MGHDK, SYGVNS. This CDR3 region has 11 residues. V was pared by 7 bases and J by 6 bases, with 0 bases of the junction left unmatched. Here the CDR3 reads CASKRGNEQFF. The CDR3 region has the DNA TGTGCCAGCAAGCGGGGCAATGAGCAGTTCTTC. The full variable domain, its missing parts supplied by reference TRBV25-1 and TRBJ2-1, is EADIYQTPRYLVIGTGKKITLECSQTMGHDKMYWYQQDPGMELHLIHYSYGVNSTEKGDLSSESTVSRIRTEHFPLTLESARPSHTSQYLCASKRGNEQFFGPGTRLTVL.

This clone was observed once. The chain employs TRBV29-1 and TRBJ2-7; TRBD1 agrees at 7 bases. Germline CDR1 and CDR2: SQVTM and ANQGSEA. Trimming removed 3 bases from V and 6 bases from J; junction bases left unmatched: 8. The CDR3 consists of 13 residues. CDR3 sequence reads: CSVESQGVLEQYF. CDR3 nucleotides: TGCAGCGTTGAGTCCCAGGGGGTGCTCGAGCAGTACTTC.

The V gene is TRBV14, the J gene TRBJ1-3; weak D call: TRBD1 (5 bases). In germline, CDR1 is SGHDN, CDR2 FVKESK. This CDR3 spans 14 amino acids. Trimming removed 4 bases at V and 0 bases at J, with 7 bases between. The CDR3 DNA follows: TGTGCCAGCAGCCGGGACTTCTCTGGAAACACCATATATTTT. It specifies CASSRDFSGNTIYF.

This chain joins TRBV30 and TRBJ1-6, with no clear D. The CDR3 runs to 16 residues. Deletions cut 0 bases from V and 0 bases from J, with 9 bases between. CDR1 and CDR2 from the germline V gene are GTSNPN and SVGIG (reference sequence). The CDR3 sequence: CAWSVLRGSYNSPLHF. CDR3 in DNA: TGTGCCTGGAGTGTACTTCGGGGCTCCTATAATTCACCCCTCCACTTT.

The genes are TRBV7-3 and TRBJ2-7, with TRBD2 matching over 12 bases. The V segment lost 4 bases and the J segment 7 bases; nucleotides outside the gene matches: 5. Germline assignment: CDR1 SGHTA and CDR2 FQGTGA. The CDR3 is made up of 14 amino acids. CDR3 sequence (DNA): TGTGCCAGCAGCTCTAGCGGGGGGGGACGGGAGCAGTACTTC. Protein product: CASSSSGGGREQYF. The entire variable domain, with the rest obtained from reference TRBV7-3 and TRBJ2-7, is as follows: GAGVSQTPSNKVTEKGKYVELRCDPISGHTALYWYRQSLGQGPEFLIYFQGTGAADDSGLPNDRFFAVRPEGSVSTLKIQRTERGDSAVYLCASSSSGGGREQYFGPGTRLTVT.

The rearrangement joins TRBV6-1 to TRBJ1-4; D gene unclear. Trimming stripped 2 bases from V and 6 bases from J, with 13 bases between. This CDR3 has 15 amino acids. The germline V gene has CDR1 MNHNS and CDR2 SASEGT. Here the CDR3 DNA reads TGTGCCAGCAGTGAACGGGAAGAGCATGATGAAAAACTGTTTTTT. It translates to CASSEREEHDEKLFF.

The V call is TRBV7-9, the J call TRBJ2-1, with 8 nucleotides matching TRBD2. This CDR3 spans 16 amino acids. Germline V gives CDR1 SEHNR, CDR2 FQNEAQ (reference sequence). The V and J ends lost 6 bases and 3 bases, in that order; junction bases with no gene match: 10. The CDR3 DNA is TGTGCCAGCAGTACTAGCGGCCCTGGGGTCTACAATGAGCAGTTCTTC. Encoded protein: CASSTSGPGVYNEQFF.

The chain recombines TRBV30 with TRBJ1-5; the match to TRBD1 covers 9 bases. The CDR3 runs to 16 residues. With V trimmed by 1 base and J by 2 bases, 6 bases remained unmatched. CDR1 is GTSNPN and CDR2 is SVGIG in the germline V gene (reference sequence). The CDR3 sequence: CAWSDRQGVGNQPQHF. CDR3 DNA: TGTGCCTGGAGTGACCGACAGGGGGTCGGCAATCAGCCCCAGCATTTT.

This clone was recorded only once. The chain recombines TRBV5-6 with TRBJ1-1; no definite D call. The V gene lost 2 bases and the J gene lost 4 bases, with 18 bases spanning the gap. Germline lookup yields CDR1 SGHDT and CDR2 YYEEEE. The CDR3 is made up of 16 amino acids. The CDR3 coding sequence is TGTGCCAGCAGCTTCCTCCGGAGGACGCTGGGCACTGAAGCTTTCTTT. This codes for CASSFLRRTLGTEAFF.

This chain links TRBV25-1 with TRBJ2-3; 10 nucleotides align to TRBD2. Looked up from germline, CDR1 is MGHDK and CDR2 is SYGVNS. The CDR3 runs to 16 residues. V lost 2 bases and J lost 6; bases outside the gene matches: 8. The DNA of the CDR3 is TGTGCCAGCAGTGAACAAGGGACTAGCGCTCGGGATACGCAGTATTTT. This sequence encodes CASSEQGTSARDTQYF.

J is TRBJ2-7 and V is TRBV5-6; a possible D gene is TRBD2 (5 bases). This CDR3 is built from 14 residues. V lost 1 base and J 4 bases, leaving 12 bases between the germline ends. Looked up from germline, CDR1 is SGHDT and CDR2 is YYEEEE. As DNA, the CDR3 is TGTGCCAGCAGCTTGTCCGGGAAGGCGTACGAGCAGTACTTC. Protein: CASSLSGKAYEQYF.

The chain's CDR3 is CASSKLFAIGVETQYF. The CDR3 DNA sequence: TGTGCCAGCAGCAAATTGTTCGCCATCGGGGTAGAGACCCAGTACTTC. The chain recombines TRBV21-1 with TRBJ2-5; TRBD2 is the table's D call, not checked against the DNA. TRBV21-1 is a recognized pseudogene. CDR3 length: 16 residues.

J is TRBJ1-2 and V is TRBV20-1; the match to TRBD1 covers 9 bases. CDR1 is DFQATT and CDR2 is SNEGSKA in the germline V gene (reference sequence). This CDR3 has 11 amino acids. Trimming removed 6 bases from V and 8 bases from J; junction bases left unmatched: 4. CDR3: CSATGGAGYTF. CDR3 nucleotide sequence: TGCAGTGCAACAGGGGGCGCGGGCTACACCTTC.

The genes are TRBV27 and TRBJ1-6; D not resolved. The germline V gene has CDR1 MNHEY and CDR2 SMNVEV (reference sequence). The CDR3 has 13 residues. V was trimmed by 5 bases and J by 4 bases, leaving 6 bases between them. Written as DNA, the CDR3 is TGTGCCAGCAGTATCCGGTATAATTCACCCCTCCACTTT. It encodes CASSIRYNSPLHF.

The rearrangement joins TRBV18 to TRBJ1-6; a possible D gene is TRBD1 (5 bases). Trimming removed 2 bases at V and 8 bases at J, with 10 bases between. The CDR3 has 14 amino acids. Germline loops: CDR1 KGHSH, CDR2 LQKENI. The CDR3 bases are TGTGCCAGCTCACCAGGGGCGGTTGATTCACCCCTCCACTTT. This sequence encodes CASSPGAVDSPLHF.

The rearrangement links TRBV6-1 to TRBJ2-3; the match to TRBD1 covers 9 bases. This CDR3 contains 10 residues. V lost 7 bases, J lost 13 bases, and 3 bases stayed unmatched. Germline V gene lookup returns CDR1 MNHNS and CDR2 SASEGT. The CDR3 sequence: CASKGQGEYF. CDR3 coding DNA: TGTGCCAGCAAGGGACAGGGCGAGTATTTT.